The 11 T cell receptor beta chains listed next were all sequenced from one sample in a study of blood T cell repertoires in COVID-19. The data were produced by immunoSEQ multiplex PCR, yet TCRdb's version contains in-frame clones alone and is incomplete. The sample has 200,000 to 250,000 clones, about 93% seen once. The sample was PBMCs or T cells enriched from blood (not recorded which). The source of these receptors is a woman between 18 and 30 years old who had recovered from COVID-19.

The chain couples TRBV18 to TRBJ2-7; 8 positions agree with TRBD1. V was clipped by 2 bases and J by 1 base; unmatched bases: 7. The CDR3 is 16 residues long. Germline V gene data show CDR1 as KGHSH and CDR2 as LQKENI. CDR3 DNA: TGTGCCAGCTCACCAGGGGACAGGACCTATTCCTACGAGCAGTACTTC. It is translated as CASSPGDRTYSYEQYF.

The chain is built from TRBV19 and TRBJ1-1; possibly TRBD1 for D (5 bases). Germline lookup yields CDR1 LNHDA and CDR2 SQIVND (reference sequence). There are 14 residues in the CDR3. V was clipped by 3 bases and J by 5 bases, with 13 bases between them. The CDR3 nucleotides read TGTGCCAGTAGTATCGTCAGGGATGTTACTGAAGCTTTCTTT. This encodes CASSIVRDVTEAFF.

This chain links TRBV28 with TRBJ2-5, with D uncertain. This CDR3 is built from 13 residues. Trimming took 3 bases from V and 1 from J, leaving 6 bases between them. Germline V gene lookup returns CDR1 MDHEN and CDR2 SYDVKM. The CDR3: CASSFKLQETQYF. The CDR3 DNA reads as TGTGCCAGCAGTTTTAAGCTCCAAGAGACCCAGTACTTC.

This chain links TRBV4-2 with TRBJ1-1; D is unresolved. Per germline, CDR1 LGHNA and CDR2 YNFKEQ. The CDR3 sequence is 16 residues long. The V and J ends lost 4 bases and 0 bases respectively, with 15 bases between them. The CDR3 coding sequence is TGTGCCAGCAGCCCTCCCCGGAACAGATTGAACACTGAAGCTTTCTTT. It is translated as CASSPPRNRLNTEAFF.

CDR3 nucleotide sequence: TGTGCCAGCAGTGAGGGGACAGGGACTTATTCACCCCTCCACTTT. Translation gives CASSEGTGTYSPLHF. This rearrangement joins TRBV6-1 to TRBJ1-6, with 9 nucleotides matching TRBD1. Germline values: CDR1 MNHNS, CDR2 SASEGT. This CDR3 contains 15 residues. V trimming: 3 bases; J trimming: 8 bases; junction bases outside the gene matches: 5.

The chain couples TRBV10-3 to TRBJ1-1; the match to TRBD1 covers 8 bases. The ends lost 11 bases at V and 0 bases at J; junction bases unmatched: 11. The CDR3 has 15 amino acids. The germline V gene encodes CDR1 ENHRY and CDR2 SYGVKD. The CDR3 region has the DNA TGTGCCGCCCGACCAGGGGGCGGGATGAACACTGAAGCTTTCTTT. Translated: CAARPGGGMNTEAFF.

This clone showed up just once. This chain connects TRBV27 to TRBJ2-3; 12 bases are a match to TRBD2. V lost 5 bases, J lost 0 bases, and 6 bases stayed unmatched. CDR3 length: 17 amino acids. Germline CDR1 is MNHEY and CDR2 is SMNVEV (reference sequence). The CDR3 protein is CASSDPGTSGSTDTQYF. For the CDR3, the DNA is TGTGCCAGCAGTGATCCCGGGACTAGCGGGAGCACAGATACGCAGTATTTT.

Worth noting for this clone: One end of the junction varies from germline; a read error may be responsible. The rearrangement joins TRBV2 to TRBJ2-7; perhaps TRBD2 as D (5 bases). Germline V gives CDR1 SNHLY, CDR2 FYNNEI. The length of the CDR3 is 12 residues. DNA for the CDR3: TGTGCCAGCAGTTACATTTGGATCGGAGCGGAATTC. This encodes CASSYIWIGAEF.

This clone was detected only once. V gene TRBV6-6 combines with J gene TRBJ2-7, with D maybe TRBD2 (6 bases). V lost 8 bases to trimming and J lost 0 bases, with 14 bases between them. The CDR3 consists of 14 residues. Germline V lookup: CDR1 MNHNY, CDR2 SVGAGI (reference sequence). This CDR3 reads CASGGDSSSYEQYF. CDR3 nucleotide sequence: TGTGCCAGCGGAGGGGACTCGTCCTCCTACGAGCAGTACTTC.

J is TRBJ2-7 and V is TRBV5-4, with a weak D call TRBD2 (6 bases). Trimming left V 1 base short and J 4 bases short, with 18 bases between. The length of the CDR3 is 16 residues. CDR1 is SGHNT, CDR2 YYREEE, per germline (reference sequence). In DNA, the CDR3 is TGTGCCAGCAGCTTGCTTCCGGGACTGATCGAGTACGAGCAGTACTTC. Amino acids: CASSLLPGLIEYEQYF.

This chain links TRBV10-3 with TRBJ1-2; D may be TRBD1 (6 bases). CDR1 is ENHRY, CDR2 SYGVKD, per germline. V was shortened by 4 bases and J by 2 bases, with 11 bases between the two germline ends. The CDR3 sequence is 14 residues long. The CDR3: CAISVQGANYGYTF. The CDR3 DNA sequence: TGTGCCATCAGTGTACAGGGAGCCAACTATGGCTACACCTTC.